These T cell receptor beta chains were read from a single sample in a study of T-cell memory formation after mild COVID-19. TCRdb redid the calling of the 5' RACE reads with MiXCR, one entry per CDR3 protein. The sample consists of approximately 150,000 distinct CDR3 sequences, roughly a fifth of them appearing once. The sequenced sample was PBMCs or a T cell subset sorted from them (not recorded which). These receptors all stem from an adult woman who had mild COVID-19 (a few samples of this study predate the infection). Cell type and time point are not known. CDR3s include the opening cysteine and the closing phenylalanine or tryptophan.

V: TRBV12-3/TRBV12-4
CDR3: CASGLRGTNNEQFF

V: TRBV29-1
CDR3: CSVVPAGSSYNEQFF

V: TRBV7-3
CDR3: CASSPFGQGGDTQYF

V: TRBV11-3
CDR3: CASSSLDGRANEQFF

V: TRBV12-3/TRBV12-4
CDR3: CASSPTGQPTLHF

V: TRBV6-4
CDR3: CASSVRGGNYEQYF

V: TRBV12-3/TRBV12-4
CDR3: CASSPKGEQFF

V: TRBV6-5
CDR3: CASSYSSGVSGELFF

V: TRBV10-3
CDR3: CAIASRGLPTYNEQFF

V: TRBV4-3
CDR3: CASSQYYTSTDTQYF

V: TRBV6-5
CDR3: CASSSLQFRGRGGEKLFF

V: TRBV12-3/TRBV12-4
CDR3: CASSFSHTEAFF

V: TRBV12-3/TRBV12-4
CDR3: CASSPGLAASYNEQFF

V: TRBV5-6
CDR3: CASSPGSTFLEQYF

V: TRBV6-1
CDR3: CASSESAGLGTYEQYF

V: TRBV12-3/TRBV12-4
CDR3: CASSLGGRGTDTQYF

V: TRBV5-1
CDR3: CASSRDRGHEQYF

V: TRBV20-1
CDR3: CSAPSGSVDSYEQYF

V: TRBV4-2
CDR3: CASSLHLAGDSSYEQYF

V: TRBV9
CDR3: CASSVDSVTGELFF

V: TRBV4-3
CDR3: CASSVGTGYEPYF

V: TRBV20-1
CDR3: CSARVVLLNEQFF

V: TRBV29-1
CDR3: CSVEDRDNTEAFF

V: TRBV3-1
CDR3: CASSSRAGASYNEQFF

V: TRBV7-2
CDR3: CASSLVLAGEWETQYF

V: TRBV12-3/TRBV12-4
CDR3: CASSWRRTEAFF

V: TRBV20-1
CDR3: CSPSRDRGEDTF

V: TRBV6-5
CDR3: CASSYSGTANYGYTF

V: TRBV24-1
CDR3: CATSDSGTSGTYEQYF

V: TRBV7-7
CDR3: CASSPGTSGRGPGEQFF

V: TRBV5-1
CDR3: CASSPWGGLNTEAFF

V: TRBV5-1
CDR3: CASSQPPNYNEQFF

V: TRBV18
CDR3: CASSPNRRETQYF

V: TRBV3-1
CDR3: CASSQMGRGNTEAFF

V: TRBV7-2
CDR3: CASSLQGLAEQQFF

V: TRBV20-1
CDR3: CSAIGREWSSYNEQFF

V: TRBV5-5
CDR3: CASSWNVGELFF

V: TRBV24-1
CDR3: CATSDPNGGESFF

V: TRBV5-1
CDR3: CASSSGKVGEGYEQYF

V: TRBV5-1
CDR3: CASSAYIGDGYEQYF

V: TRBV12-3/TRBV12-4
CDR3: CASSSPGQFQPQHF

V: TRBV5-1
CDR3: CASSTEGHVSEAFF

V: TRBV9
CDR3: CASSAHSGGGSYEQYF